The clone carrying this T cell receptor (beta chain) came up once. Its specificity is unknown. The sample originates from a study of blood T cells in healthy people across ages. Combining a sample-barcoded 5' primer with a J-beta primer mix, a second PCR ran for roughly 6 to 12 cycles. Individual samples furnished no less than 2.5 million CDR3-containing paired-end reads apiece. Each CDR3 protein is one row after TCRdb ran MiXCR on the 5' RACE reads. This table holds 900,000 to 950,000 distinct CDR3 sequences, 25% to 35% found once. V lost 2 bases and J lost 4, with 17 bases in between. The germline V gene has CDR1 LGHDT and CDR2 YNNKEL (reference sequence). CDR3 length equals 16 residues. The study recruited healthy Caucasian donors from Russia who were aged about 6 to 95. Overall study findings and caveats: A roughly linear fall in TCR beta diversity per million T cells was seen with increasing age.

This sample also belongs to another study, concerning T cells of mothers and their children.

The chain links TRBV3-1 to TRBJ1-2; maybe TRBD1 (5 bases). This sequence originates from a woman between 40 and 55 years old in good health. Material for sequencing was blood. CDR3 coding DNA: TGTGCCAGCAGCCAACCCGAAACAGGCCCCGTCTATGGCTACACCTTC. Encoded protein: CASSQPETGPVYGYTF. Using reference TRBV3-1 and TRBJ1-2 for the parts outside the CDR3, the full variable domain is DTAVSQTPKYLVTQMGNDKSIKCEQNLGHDTMYWYKQDSKKFLKIMFSYNNKELIINETVPNRFSPKSPDKAHLNLHINSLELGDSAVYFCASSQPETGPVYGYTFGSGTRLTVV.